Sequencing of this TCR beta chain was carried out in a study of cytomegalovirus exposure and HLA in healthy donors (dated by TCRdb to between 2016 and 2019). Turning to the overall study: In an earlier analysis of approximately 500 of the donors, 250 to 350 Gb of sequence data and 90 million to 120 million unique TCR beta sequences from 180 million or so T cells were reported. An early release covering 550 to 650 HLA-typed donors comprised around 300 gigabases of sequencing data and approximately 80 million unique TCR sequences. Among the roughly 390 genotyped donors, under 90% belonged to the genetic ancestry cluster associated with self-reported Caucasian donors. The study aimed to test whether cataloging public T cell receptors could reveal signatures of past pathogen exposure. The study profiled the T cell repertoires of some 610 subjects by immunosequencing and related them to cytomegalovirus serostatus. Besides the first cohort of about 730 subjects, a separate validation cohort made up of roughly 120 different subjects was used. The study combined high-throughput TCR immunosequencing, statistical association of individual TCRs with disease status, and machine learning to predict cytomegalovirus infection status. In a later analysis, previously published TCR beta repertoires from roughly 710 donors were re-analyzed and high-resolution HLA genotyping was added so that TCR occurrence patterns could be studied. Rather than drawing on any new phenotypic data, the later analysis identified candidate immune exposures from TCR beta sequences and the way those sequences occurred across donors. To decide whether each TCR beta V gene segment behaved as functional or pseudogenic, an earlier analysis of several hundred of the donors relied on high-throughput TCR beta sequencing. Donor age, sex, ethnicity and CMV serostatus were compiled together with the repertoire data. Genome-wide SNP genotypes for about 65% of the roughly 670 donors were used in a later genetic analysis, which treated that subset as a discovery cohort. Every discovery cohort repertoire had been produced on one sequencing platform. HLA typing included class I and class II loci at four-digit resolution. Typing coverage varied by locus: roughly 620-640 donors for A, B, C, DRB1 and DQB1; some 520 for DQA1; about 590 for DPA1; approximately 490 for DPB1. Four to six DR-DQ haplotypes were handled as single units for association and clustering, since linkage in the cohort was strong. Across some 400 genotyped donors of the cohort, an average of about 240,000 unique TCR beta nucleotide sequences per donor were sequenced, and roughly a sixth of those sequences were non-productive. Overall results and qualifications from the work: Presence/absence analyses assumed roughly uniform sequencing depth across donors, an assumption that may not hold. A later analysis found that TCR association rates varied across HLA loci, with DRB1 alleles showing the most associated TCRs and HLA-C alleles the fewest. The only immune exposure information available for the cohort was CMV serostatus. The 87-base-pair reads could not distinguish some IMGT-functional V segments, including TRBV6-2 and TRBV6-3, so those segments were excluded. According to a later genetic analysis, donors in an Asian-associated ancestry cluster had fewer N-insertions in productive TCRs than the approximately 710-donor mean. Most TCR sequences were observed very rarely across donors, whereas some public TCRs were present in many individuals. Because counts were too low, seventeen rarely observed V segments, including chromosome 9 orphons, were excluded from the earlier analysis of around 590 of the donors. A total of 164 TCR beta chains were listed by the study as associated with cytomegalovirus. An earlier analysis of around 540 of the donors showed that most TCR beta V segments appeared in productive rearrangements either about 87% or about 30% of the time, which broadly matched IMGT annotations. A cluster of highly shared sequence variants was judged likely to be a technical artifact of the sequencing pipeline. In a later genetic analysis, a missense DCLRE1C variant was associated with V-gene and J-gene trimming of TCR beta chains, and the association was replicated in an independent cohort. Correlated functional status among segregating V segments might reflect linkage disequilibrium, but an unknown experimental factor could not be ruled out. Because some donors lacked HLA typing at each locus, the association tests relied only on the typed subset. The authors suggested that the approach could potentially be extended to other disease states and immunological phenotypes. Specific HLA alleles were associated with 18,000 or so TCR beta sequences at a false discovery rate of 0.05 in a later analysis. In a later analysis, HLA-associated TCR beta chains showed more clonal expansion and lower generation probabilities than non-associated chains that were equally common. According to a later analysis, most CMV-associated TCR beta chains appeared to be HLA-restricted, and the HLA associations seemed to be driven largely by CMV exposure. The classifier was reported to diagnose cytomegalovirus status with high specificity and sensitivity in both the original and validation cohorts. Three of the identified cytomegalovirus-associated TCR beta chains were confirmed in vitro to be specific for cytomegalovirus antigens. Several of the top co-occurrence clusters appeared to be linked to parvovirus B19, influenza, CMV and Epstein-Barr virus, according to a later analysis. Only TCR beta chains were sequenced in this cohort, and the absence of alpha or paired-chain data limited detectable features. Assigning TCR associations to individual alleles was difficult when HLA alleles, especially DR and DQ, strongly co-occurred. A further reported finding was that TCR beta sequences accurately predicted the HLA-A and HLA-B alleles for most subjects in the first cohort.

V was cut back by 5 bases and J by 3 bases, leaving a gap of 5 bases between them. The CDR3 holds 11 amino acids from the cysteine to the phenylalanine. Solely the CDR3 DNA is kept, with 33 bases framed from the first base. The germline V gene gives CDR1 as MNHNS and CDR2 as SASEGT. The cohort was made up of under 800 healthy bone marrow donors. At the time of sampling, all cohort members were nominally healthy, though unrecorded immune exposures were likely present. The donor tested CMV seronegative and was one of the 352 seronegative cohort members. A peripheral blood sample was provided by each donor, and peripheral blood mononuclear cells were used for TCR beta sequencing. Genomic DNA was extracted from the blood cell samples with the Qiagen DNeasy Blood Extraction Kit. A word on this clone: Its target antigen remains unknown. No qualities accompany the bases; no much larger clone lies one base away.

The method was the immunoSEQ multiplex PCR assay. For the multiplex PCR, a mixture combining 60 forward primers for TCR Vbeta segments and 13 reverse primers for TCR Jbeta segments was used. Amplification of the CDR3 region of rearranged TCR beta genes was performed with a multiplex PCR assay on genomic DNA. On the Illumina HiSeq System, the amplified TCR beta libraries were sequenced as 87-base-pair reads. The study's processing was this. A later analysis counted 75 million to 100 million unique TCR beta chains across the 650 to 800 repertoires, and 10 million to 12 million of these chains were shared by at least two donors. A nearest-neighbor algorithm error-corrected the raw reads and collapsed the reads into unique sequences, merging closely related sequences to remove PCR and sequencing errors. Alignment of CDR3 sequences to IMGT reference sequences was used to assign V, D and J gene segments. For a sequence to be retained, a match of at least six nucleotides to both a V gene segment and a J gene segment was required. Rearrangements were called productive when the CDR3 lacked stop codons and stayed in frame with V and J; all others were non-productive. CDR3 was defined by IMGT convention, running from the second conserved V-encoded cysteine to the conserved J-encoded phenylalanine. In an earlier analysis of around 540 of the donors, sequences lacking an unambiguous match to a single V gene segment were excluded. In an earlier analysis of 587 of the donors, a V segment was called functional when productive rearrangements were above 56.7%, and segregating when the standard deviation between donors exceeded 5%. A statistical classification framework was developed to diagnose cytomegalovirus status using the catalog of TCR beta chain sequences. In a later analysis, TCR nucleotide sequences were compared against IMGT/GENE-DB human TR gene sequences so that V and J genes could be assigned. The TCRdist pipeline was used in a later analysis to assign CDR3 sequences and most-parsimonious VDJ recombination scenarios. In a later analysis, every TCR beta chain was defined by the combination of its CDR3 amino acid sequence and its V-gene family, and reads without a unique V-gene family were dropped. As a way to deal with suspected cross-contamination and a sequencing artifact, a later analysis dropped over 550 nucleotide sequences that were highly shared and had low generation probability. For each public chain, a later analysis derived a clonal expansion index from normalized ranks of inferred template counts within each repertoire. In a later analysis, generation probabilities were computed with a VDJ recombination model fitted to out-of-frame rearrangements, and the resulting probabilities were checked against IGoR. A later analysis scored TCR-TCR, TCR-HLA and TCR-CMV co-occurrence with hypergeometric tests, applying a repertoire-size bias correction to TCR pairs. In a later analysis, false discovery rates were estimated by permuting HLA or CMV assignments 20 times. In a later analysis, co-occurring TCRs were grouped using DBSCAN, and TCRdist sequence similarity was added for clustering within HLA-allele-positive subsets. Repertoires with fewer than 30,000 or more than 120,000 public chains were left out of co-occurrence clustering, as were a handful of repertoires with anomalous nucleotide sharing. TCRdb stores this immuneACCESS table with in-frame sequences only. Part of the clones is absent; in the studies checked, under half of the shortfall reflects unresolved V genes, and no reason is known for the rest. Clone size and the V and J calls come from that table; the DNA yielded D and trimming. Within this sample are some 150,000 clones, with about 80% of them counted one time only. The top ten clones comprise 0.5% to 0.85% of the sample.

Sequencing input: PBMCs. The chain is encoded by TRBV6-1 joined to TRBJ2-7; the D gene identity is not certain. The sequence came from a male donor in good health and CMV-seronegative. The CDR3 region reads CASSRDYEQYF. In nucleotide form, the sequence is TGTGCCAGCAGTCGAGACTACGAGCAGTACTTC.